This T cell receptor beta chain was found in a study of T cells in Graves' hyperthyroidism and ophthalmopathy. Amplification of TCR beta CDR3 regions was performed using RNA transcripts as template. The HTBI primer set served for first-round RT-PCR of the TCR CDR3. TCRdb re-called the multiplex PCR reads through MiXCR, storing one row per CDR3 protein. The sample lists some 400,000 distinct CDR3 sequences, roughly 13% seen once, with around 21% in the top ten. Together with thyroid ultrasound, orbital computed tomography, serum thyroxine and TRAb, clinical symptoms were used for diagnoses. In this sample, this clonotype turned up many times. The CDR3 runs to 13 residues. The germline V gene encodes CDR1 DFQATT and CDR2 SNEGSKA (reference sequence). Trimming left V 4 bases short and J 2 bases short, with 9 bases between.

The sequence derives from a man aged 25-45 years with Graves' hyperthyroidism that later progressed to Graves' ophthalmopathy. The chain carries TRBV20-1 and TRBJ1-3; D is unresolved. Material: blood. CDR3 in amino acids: CSATRYPGNTIYF. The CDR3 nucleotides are TGCAGTGCTACGCGATACCCTGGAAACACCATATATTTT.